This T cell receptor beta chain was obtained from a study of T cell responses to AZD1222 COVID-19 vaccine. Study details: Analyses pooled second doses at about 4 or about 12 weeks. The study, taken as a whole, reports: The number of AZD1222 recipients seropositive at baseline was only five or six. Following two doses of AZD1222, Spike-specific TCR breadth and depth rose.

As for this clone: The antigen is undetermined.

This CDR3 is 14 amino acids long. V lost 2 bases, J lost 2 bases, and 9 bases lay in between. Germline values: CDR1 KGHSH, CDR2 LQKENI. Generated by immunoSEQ multiplex PCR, the TCRdb table keeps only in-frame clones and is missing some. The sample shows about 130,000 clones, around nine tenths of them seen only once. V and J are TRBV18 and TRBJ2-5; D unresolved. This specimen consisted of peripheral blood, obtained on day 0 of AZD1222 vaccination. This receptor was identified in an adult in good health. CDR3: CASSPVEPQETQYF. The CDR3 DNA reads as TGTGCCAGCTCACCAGTGGAGCCGCAAGAGACCCAGTACTTC.